This TCR beta chain was retrieved from a study of response to subunit inactivated influenza vaccine. Findings of the study overall: New T cells are recruited in small numbers by each seasonal influenza vaccination, according to the authors' suggestion.

This clonotype was seen a handful of times. Its antigen is not identified. Each CDR3 protein is one row after TCRdb ran MiXCR on the RT-PCR reads. The table has about 500,000 distinct CDR3 sequences, 16% seen once. CDR3 length: 15 amino acids. Germline V gene data show CDR1 as GTSNPN and CDR2 as SVGIG (reference sequence). V shed 0 bases, J shed 6 bases, and the junction held 6 bases outside the gene matches. The J gene is TRBJ2-3, the V gene TRBV30; 10 bases are a match to TRBD2. Sequenced here: CD4+ T cells sorted from PBMCs, sampled roughly 24 months after vaccination. This clonotype was sampled from a man between 50 and 70 years old who received an inactivated influenza vaccine. The DNA of the CDR3 is TGTGCCTGGAGTGTAAGCGGGAGGGCCAGGGATACGCAGTATTTT. Its protein product is CAWSVSGRARDTQYF.